This T cell receptor (beta chain) came from a study of cytomegalovirus exposure and HLA in healthy donors. Study-wide context: Genotyping showed 70% to 90% of roughly 390 donors falling in the Caucasian-associated ancestry cluster.

Study-wide points: There were several of the most significant clusters that appeared linked to common viral pathogens in a later analysis.

As for this clone: The antigen is not known.

CDR3 length: 17 residues. Germline CDR1 reads LNHDA; CDR2 reads SQIVND (reference sequence). V shed 5 bases and J 6 bases; nucleotides not matched to a gene: 17. Use of 60 Vbeta and 13 Jbeta primers characterized the PCR. Assay used: immunoSEQ multiplex PCR; TCRdb lists only in-frame clones, some missing. The sample has 200,000 or so clones, roughly 84% seen once. This receptor was identified in a boy aged 2-9 years in good health and CMV-seronegative. The sample was PBMCs. The chain has TRBV19 and TRBJ2-7; TRBD2 matches at 9 bases. CDR3 sequence: CASSPYGSGRTPAEQYF. CDR3 nucleotides: TGTGCCAGTAGTCCCTATGGTAGCGGGAGAACGCCTGCCGAGCAGTACTTC. The full variable domain, its missing parts supplied by reference TRBV19 and TRBJ2-7, is DGGITQSPKYLFRKEGQNVTLSCEQNLNHDAMYWYRQDPGQGLRLIYYSQIVNDFQKGDIAEGYSVSREKKESFPLTVTSAQKNPTAFYLCASSPYGSGRTPAEQYFGPGTRLTVT.